These 22 T cell receptor beta chains originate from one sample sequenced in a study of T cell responses to AZD1222 COVID-19 vaccine. Clones were read by immunoSEQ multiplex PCR, and TCRdb kept only the in-frame ones, dropping some. There are some 190,000 clones in the sample; more than 85% occur only once, and about 1.7% lies in the top ten. Here the sequenced sample was peripheral blood, taken 28 days after the second AZD1222 dose. Source of these receptors: an adult who received the AZD1222 COVID-19 vaccine.

This chain links TRBV6-5 with TRBJ1-2; D perhaps matches TRBD1 (5 bases). V lost 6 bases, J lost 8 bases, and 19 bases lay in between. The CDR3 loop spans 14 amino acids. Germline V lookup: CDR1 MNHEY, CDR2 SVGAGI. CDR3: CASSKLLGVVGYTF. DNA for the CDR3: TGTGCCAGCAGCAAACTTTTGGGGGTCGTGGGCTACACCTTC.

The chain uses TRBV19 and TRBJ2-2, with D unresolved. Germline assignment: CDR1 LNHDA and CDR2 SQIVND (reference sequence). This CDR3 has 15 amino acids. The V end was cut by 5 bases, the J end by 5 bases, with 15 bases between. The DNA of the CDR3 is TGTGCCAGTAGTCCAGCCCGTACGAGGACCGGGGAGCTGTTTTTT. Amino acids: CASSPARTRTGELFF.

The V and J genes are TRBV6-6 and TRBJ1-4; 8 bases line up with TRBD1. CDR1 and CDR2 from the germline V gene are MNHNY and SVGAGI (reference sequence). The CDR3 sequence is 13 residues long. V dropped 6 bases and J dropped 8; count of bases not matched to a gene: 5. The DNA for the CDR3 is TGTGCCAGCAGACCGAGACAGGGGGAAAAACTGTTTTTT. Residues: CASRPRQGEKLFF.

The chain couples TRBV18 to TRBJ1-6; D is undetermined. The ends were cut back, 6 bases at V and 7 bases at J, with 19 bases in the middle. CDR3 size: 16 residues. Germline CDR1 KGHSH, CDR2 LQKENI. The CDR3 DNA sequence: TGTGCCAGCTCCCCTCCGGGCCTGAAAGGAAATTCACCCCTCCACTTT. Amino acid sequence: CASSPPGLKGNSPLHF.

The chain combines TRBV5-1 with TRBJ1-2, with a weak D call TRBD1 (6 bases). This CDR3 comprises 14 residues. Germline V CDR1 and CDR2: SGHRS, YFSETQ. V was trimmed by 1 base and J by 2 bases, leaving 9 bases between them. CDR3 loop: CASSLSTGNYGYTF. The CDR3 DNA reads as TGCGCCAGCAGCTTGAGTACAGGGAACTATGGCTACACCTTC. The variable domain in full, completed from reference TRBV5-1 and TRBJ1-2, reads KAGVTQTPRYLIKTRGQQVTLSCSPISGHRSVSWYQQTPGQGLQFLFEYFSETQRNKGNFPGRFSGRQFSNSRSEMNVSTLELGDSALYLCASSLSTGNYGYTFGSGTRLTVV.

The J gene is TRBJ2-7, the V gene TRBV18; 11 bases align to TRBD2. The trim removed 0 bases at V and 4 bases at J, leaving 2 bases unmatched. The CDR3 has 15 amino acids. In germline, CDR1 is KGHSH, CDR2 LQKENI. The CDR3 here is CASSPPLAGGYEQYF. In nucleotides, the CDR3 is TGTGCCAGCTCACCACCCCTAGCGGGGGGATACGAGCAGTACTTC.

The chain couples TRBV3-1 (or the pseudogene TRBV3-2) to TRBJ2-3; D is possibly TRBD1 (5 bases). CDR3 length: 14 amino acids. From germline, CDR1 is LGHDT and CDR2 YNNKEL (reference sequence). V shed 0 bases and J shed 2 bases, with 6 bases lying between them. The CDR3 loop reads CASSQDRATDTQYF. CDR3 coding DNA: TGTGCCAGCAGCCAAGACAGGGCCACAGATACGCAGTATTTT.

In DNA, the CDR3 is TGTGCCAGTAGCCTCTCCCCGCTGTACTTC. This codes for CASSLSPLYF. The chain links TRBV19 to TRBJ2-5; D remains unclear. V lost 6 bases, J lost 13 bases, and 12 bases lay in between. This CDR3 is built from 10 residues. Germline V gene lookup returns CDR1 LNHDA and CDR2 SQIVND (reference sequence).

The CDR3 region is CASSLLTWEGGEQYF. DNA of the CDR3: TGTGCCAGCAGCTTGCTGACTTGGGAGGGAGGTGAGCAGTACTTC. V usage is TRBV5-5 and J usage is TRBJ2-7, with 7 bases matching TRBD2. Per germline, CDR1 SGHKS and CDR2 YYEKEE (reference sequence). The CDR3 runs 15 residues. V lost 1 base and J lost 7; bases outside the gene matches: 11.

This chain connects TRBV5-6 to TRBJ2-7, with a weak D call TRBD2 (5 bases). The CDR3 spans 15 residues. Trimming left V 0 bases short and J 0 bases short, with 10 bases between. From germline, CDR1 is SGHDT and CDR2 YYEEEE. CDR3 sequence: CASSLDPGSSYEQYF. CDR3 nucleotides: TGTGCCAGCAGCTTGGACCCGGGGAGCTCCTACGAGCAGTACTTC.

There are a few counts of this clone. The chain recombines TRBV7-9 with TRBJ1-3, with TRBD1 identical over 10 bases. The CDR3 has 14 amino acids. J gave up 4 bases and V 5 bases, and 2 bases lay outside the gene matches. CDR1 is SEHNR and CDR2 is FQNEAQ in the germline V gene (reference sequence). In DNA, the CDR3 is TGTGCCAGCAGCCGGGACAGGGGCGGAAACACCATATATTTT. Its translation is CASSRDRGGNTIYF.

This clone has more than one count but fewer than ten. V usage is TRBV9 and J usage is TRBJ2-7; 8 bases are shared with TRBD2. The CDR3 covers 15 residues. The germline gives CDR1 SGDLS, CDR2 YYNGEE. The ends lost 0 bases at V and 2 bases at J; junction bases unmatched: 4. CDR3 in DNA: TGTGCCAGCAGCGTAGGCACGGGAGGGCCCTACGAGCAGTACTTC. Translation gives CASSVGTGGPYEQYF.

This rearrangement joins TRBV11-2 to TRBJ1-2; D might be TRBD1 (5 bases). The CDR3 length is 14 residues. Between the trimmed V and J ends, which lost 5 bases and 6 bases, there was a span of 16 bases. CDR1 and CDR2 from the germline V gene are SGHAT and FQNNGV. CDR3 loop: CASSLLGTGDGYTF. The CDR3 DNA is TGTGCCAGCAGCCTTCTAGGGACGGGCGATGGCTACACCTTC.

The V call is TRBV4-1, the J call TRBJ1-5; 9 nucleotides line up with TRBD1. Trimming cost V 0 bases and J 7 bases; bases outside gene matches: 13. The CDR3 contains 18 residues. Germline CDR1 MGHRA, CDR2 YSYEKL. This CDR3 is CASSQDFNRGRVGQPQHF. DNA for the CDR3: TGCGCCAGCAGCCAAGATTTCAACAGGGGGCGCGTAGGACAGCCCCAGCATTTT.

V and J are TRBV5-6 and TRBJ1-2; 7 nucleotides line up with TRBD1. Germline V gene sequence: CDR1 SGHDT, CDR2 YYEEEE. V trimming: 0 bases; J trimming: 8 bases; junction bases outside the gene matches: 7. The CDR3 sequence is 14 residues long. The CDR3 here is CASSLAGRGTGYTF. DNA of the CDR3: TGTGCCAGCAGCTTGGCGGGCAGGGGGACCGGCTACACCTTC.

The chain's CDR3 is CASSYGLAGNTDTQYF. The CDR3 coding sequence is TGTGCCAGCAGTTACGGGCTAGCGGGGAACACAGATACGCAGTATTTT. This sequence joins TRBV6-5 and TRBJ2-3; 9 nucleotides line up with TRBD2. The length of the CDR3 is 16 residues. Germline-derived CDR1 and CDR2 are MNHEY and SVGAGI. V dropped 2 bases and J dropped 2; count of bases not matched to a gene: 5.

The rearrangement joins TRBV19 to TRBJ2-3, with 9 bases that match TRBD1. The V and J ends lost 5 bases and 6 bases, in that order; junction bases with no gene match: 9. The length of the CDR3 is 15 residues. Looked up from germline, CDR1 is LNHDA and CDR2 is SQIVND (reference sequence). CDR3 in amino acids: CASSVTGGIGDTQYF. CDR3 DNA: TGTGCCAGTAGTGTGACAGGGGGAATTGGTGATACGCAGTATTTT.

This sequence joins TRBV19 and TRBJ1-1, with D unresolved. This CDR3 has 15 residues. V lost 7 bases and J 5 bases, leaving 20 bases between the germline ends. Germline CDR1 and CDR2: LNHDA and SQIVND (reference sequence). The CDR3 sequence is CASTAPGPAGTEAFF. In DNA, the CDR3 is TGTGCCAGTACCGCTCCGGGCCCTGCGGGGACTGAAGCTTTCTTT.

The gene calls are TRBV5-1 and TRBJ1-5, with a weak D call TRBD1 (6 bases). Trimming removed 2 bases from V and 7 bases from J, with 16 bases in between. This CDR3 comprises 15 residues. The germline gives CDR1 SGHRS, CDR2 YFSETQ. The CDR3 spells CASSLDLQGNQPQHF. The CDR3 bases are TGCGCCAGCAGCTTAGATCTCCAGGGGAACCAGCCCCAGCATTTT.

The chain couples TRBV6-5 to TRBJ2-5; 8 nucleotides align to TRBD1. Unmatched junction bases numbered 5, after V lost 6 bases and J lost 5 bases. The length of the CDR3 is 13 residues. In germline, CDR1 is MNHEY, CDR2 SVGAGI. DNA for the CDR3: TGTGCCAGCAGGAACCGACAGGGGGAGACCCAGTACTTC. It specifies CASRNRQGETQYF.

The chain carries TRBV9 and TRBJ1-4; 9 bases are shared with TRBD1. With V trimmed by 0 bases and J by 8 bases, 5 bases remained unmatched. From germline, CDR1 is SGDLS and CDR2 YYNGEE. The CDR3 loop spans 15 amino acids. Written as DNA, the CDR3 is TGTGCCAGCAGCGTAGAGGACAGGGGAGGAGAAAAACTGTTTTTT. The encoded protein is CASSVEDRGGEKLFF.

The V gene is TRBV3-1 (or the pseudogene TRBV3-2), the J gene TRBJ2-5; D is tentatively TRBD1 or TRBD2 (6 bases each). Germline V gene data show CDR1 as LGHDT and CDR2 as YNNKEL (reference sequence). The ends were cut back, 2 bases at V and 0 bases at J, with 25 bases in the middle. CDR3 length: 20 residues. This chain's CDR3 is CASSQPVSNFSRGHQETQYF. As DNA, the CDR3 is TGTGCCAGCAGCCAACCTGTCTCCAACTTTTCTCGGGGGCACCAAGAGACCCAGTACTTC.